These 24 T cell receptor beta chains were all obtained from the same sample, sequenced in a study of blood T cell repertoires in COVID-19. Clones were sequenced by immunoSEQ multiplex PCR, and TCRdb holds only the in-frame ones, with some missing. Seen here are some 190,000 clones, 82% observed once, and the top ten hold approximately 8%. The sequenced material came from peripheral blood. All receptors derive from a woman aged 60 to 75 with COVID-19, enrolled during active disease.

This clone occurred once. This chain connects TRBV6-1 to TRBJ1-5, with D unresolved. V was clipped by 1 base and J by 2 bases, with 12 bases between them. CDR3 length: 16 amino acids. CDR1 is MNHNS, CDR2 SASEGT, per germline. The CDR3 protein is CASSEGLARGNQPQHF. The CDR3 nucleotides read TGTGCCAGCAGTGAAGGCCTGGCGAGGGGCAATCAGCCCCAGCATTTT.

Remarks on this clone: Other DNA sequences in the sample encode the same CDR3. The DNA of the CDR3 is TGTGCCAGCAGCTTGCTGGGGGGAGGTCAGCCCCAGCATTTT. It encodes CASSLLGGGQPQHF. The gene calls are TRBV7-2 and TRBJ1-5, with D possibly being TRBD1 (5 bases). The CDR3 has 14 residues. V gave up 3 bases and J gave up 6 bases, with 12 bases separating them. Looked up from germline, CDR1 is SGHTA and CDR2 is FQGNSA.

The V and J genes are TRBV10-1 and TRBJ2-3; 11 positions match TRBD1. Germline V CDR1 and CDR2: WNHNN, SYGVQD (reference sequence). The CDR3 spans 18 residues. With V trimmed by 0 bases and J by 4 bases, 9 bases remained unmatched. CDR3 coding DNA: TGCGCCAGCAGTGAGTCAGCAGGTGGACAGGGGGCTGCAGATACGCAGTATTTT. Encoded protein: CASSESAGGQGAADTQYF.

The chain employs TRBV29-1 and TRBJ2-5; D is perhaps TRBD1 (7 bases). Germline lookup yields CDR1 SQVTM and CDR2 ANQGSEA. The CDR3 is made up of 12 amino acids. V gave up 5 bases and J gave up 4 bases, with 11 bases separating them. Written as DNA, the CDR3 is TGCAGCGTTCGCCAGGGGGGAGAGACCCAGTACTTC. Translation gives CSVRQGGETQYF.

The chain is built from TRBV24-1 and TRBJ2-2, with TRBD1 identical over 7 bases. Germline V gene data show CDR1 as KGHDR and CDR2 as SFDVKD. The CDR3 length is 17 residues. The ends lost 4 bases at V and 2 bases at J; junction bases unmatched: 9. CDR3 coding DNA: TGTGCCACCAGTGACCATTGGACAGGATCAAACACCGGGGAGCTGTTTTTT. It translates to CATSDHWTGSNTGELFF.

This rearrangement joins TRBV9 to TRBJ2-4, with 9 bases matching TRBD2. CDR3 size: 14 residues. Germline values: CDR1 SGDLS, CDR2 YYNGEE. J gave up 15 bases and V 2 bases, and 12 bases lay outside the gene matches. DNA for the CDR3: TGTGCCAGCAGCGTTTCCACCCAGCGGGAGGAACCGTACTTC. Protein sequence: CASSVSTQREEPYF.

The V call is TRBV30, the J call TRBJ2-7; 15 bases are a match to TRBD2. After removal of 3 bases from V and 6 bases from J, the junction contained 6 bases not matched to a gene. From germline, CDR1 is GTSNPN and CDR2 SVGIG (reference sequence). This CDR3 spans 15 amino acids. CDR3 sequence reads: CAWSDGTSGRSEQYF. CDR3 coding DNA: TGTGCCTGGAGCGATGGGACTAGCGGGAGGAGCGAGCAGTACTTC.

This clone was seen only once. The V gene is TRBV29-1, the J gene TRBJ2-5; the D is unclear. With 2 bases removed from V and 5 bases from J, the gap between germline ends came to 9 bases. The CDR3 has 12 residues. The germline V gene encodes CDR1 SQVTM and CDR2 ANQGSEA. Here the CDR3 DNA reads TGCAGCGTTGAAATCCTTCAGGAGACCCAGTACTTC. Its protein product is CSVEILQETQYF.

This chain links TRBV10-3 with TRBJ2-3; D may be TRBD2 (7 bases). The V gene lost 11 bases and the J gene lost 4 bases, with 22 bases spanning the gap. The CDR3 loop spans 15 amino acids. Germline lookup yields CDR1 ENHRY and CDR2 SYGVKD. CDR3 nucleotide sequence: TGTGCCGCTGGGCGTGAGGGGGGGTACGCAGATACGCAGTATTTT. It yields the protein CAAGREGGYADTQYF.

The chain joins TRBV5-5 to TRBJ2-1, with 16 bases that match TRBD2. V gave up 4 bases and J gave up 10 bases; unmatched junction bases: 8. CDR1 and CDR2 from the germline V gene are SGHKS and YYEKEE (reference sequence). The CDR3 spans 16 residues. The CDR3 region is CASSTGTSGRVGEQFF. CDR3 in DNA: TGTGCCAGCAGCACCGGGACTAGCGGGAGGGTGGGAGAGCAGTTCTTC.

This clone was seen a handful of times. The genes are TRBV7-9 and TRBJ1-1; TRBD1 matches at 8 bases. Trimming removed 2 bases from V and 9 bases from J; junction bases left unmatched: 8. Germline V lookup: CDR1 SEHNR, CDR2 FQNEAQ (reference sequence). The CDR3 sequence is 14 residues long. The chain's CDR3 is CASSLLQGVLQAFF. CDR3 DNA sequence: TGTGCCAGCAGCTTACTACAGGGGGTCTTACAAGCTTTCTTT.

The rearrangement links TRBV7-9 to TRBJ2-7; maybe TRBD1 (8 bases). Between the trimmed V and J ends, which lost 5 bases and 3 bases, there was a span of 17 bases. This CDR3 has 15 residues. The germline V gene encodes CDR1 SEHNR and CDR2 FQNEAQ (reference sequence). The CDR3, as DNA: TGTGCCAGCAGCCGGGGGGCTACAGGGGGCTACGAGCAGTACGTC. Its translation is CASSRGATGGYEQYV.

The chain uses TRBV19 and TRBJ2-3; the match to TRBD1 covers 8 bases. CDR1 LNHDA and CDR2 SQIVND come from the germline V gene (reference sequence). The V and J ends lost 5 bases and 4 bases, in that order; junction bases with no gene match: 8. The CDR3 runs 15 residues. The CDR3 DNA reads TGTGCCAGTAGTTCCTGGGACAGGCTGGCAGATACGCAGTATTTT. Translated, it gives CASSSWDRLADTQYF.

Here the CDR3 DNA reads TGTGCCAGCAGCCGGGTGAGGGGGAGCTCCTACAATGAGCAGTTCTTC. It yields the protein CASSRVRGSSYNEQFF. This chain connects TRBV11-1 to TRBJ2-1; weak D call: TRBD1 (6 bases). There are 16 residues in the CDR3. Trimming removed 5 bases from V and 0 bases from J, with 14 bases in between. CDR1 is SGHAT, CDR2 FQDESV, per germline (reference sequence).

CDR3 DNA sequence: TGTGCCAGCAGCCGAGGACAGTCCTACAATGAGCAGTTCTTC. Its protein product is CASSRGQSYNEQFF. The V and J genes are TRBV5-4 and TRBJ2-1; TRBD1 is a possible D gene (6 bases). The ends were cut back, 4 bases at V and 1 base at J, with 9 bases in the middle. The germline gives CDR1 SGHNT, CDR2 YYREEE (reference sequence). This CDR3 has 14 residues.

The CDR3 bases are TGCGCCAGCAGCATGGACAGAGACAATGAGCAGTTCTTC. This codes for CASSMDRDNEQFF. The V call is TRBV5-1, the J call TRBJ2-1, with a tentative D call TRBD1 (6 bases). The germline gives CDR1 SGHRS, CDR2 YFSETQ. Between the trimmed V and J ends, which lost 4 bases and 5 bases, there was a span of 10 bases. The CDR3 contains 13 residues.

The CDR3 nucleotides read TGTGCCAGCAGCCCAAACACGGGGGGTGAGCAGTTCTTC. It translates to CASSPNTGGEQFF. This sequence joins TRBV11-3 and TRBJ2-1; 7 positions agree with TRBD2. Germline lookup yields CDR1 SGHNT and CDR2 YENEEA. The CDR3 loop spans 13 amino acids. The junction had 7 bases not matched to a gene; V was cut back by 5 bases and J by 9 bases.

This sequence joins TRBV29-1 and TRBJ1-1; no definite D call. Germline V gene sequence: CDR1 SQVTM, CDR2 ANQGSEA. V lost 4 bases to trimming and J lost 1 base, with 10 bases between them. This CDR3 spans 13 amino acids. CDR3 amino acids: CSVVYTTNTEAFF. The CDR3 DNA follows: TGCAGCGTTGTATACACCACGAACACTGAAGCTTTCTTT.

The chain uses TRBV29-1 and TRBJ2-3; 7 nucleotides align to TRBD1. The germline V gene has CDR1 SQVTM and CDR2 ANQGSEA. The CDR3 is 13 amino acids. The ends lost 5 bases at V and 5 bases at J; junction bases unmatched: 7. The CDR3 protein is CSVSDRFGDTQYF. In nucleotides, the CDR3 is TGCAGCGTTTCGGACAGGTTTGGAGATACGCAGTATTTT.

The rearrangement links TRBV24-1 to TRBJ2-3; the D gene is possibly TRBD1 (5 bases). V shed 0 bases and J shed 0 bases, with 6 bases lying between them. This CDR3 is 15 amino acids long. The V gene's germline CDR1 is KGHDR and CDR2 SFDVKD. The CDR3, as DNA: TGTGCCACCAGTGATTTGTGGGGCAGCACAGATACGCAGTATTTT. It is translated as CATSDLWGSTDTQYF.

The chain couples TRBV6-6 to TRBJ1-4, with D possibly being TRBD1 (6 bases). This CDR3 contains 14 residues. Trimming removed 6 bases at V and 8 bases at J, with 16 bases between. Germline V gene lookup returns CDR1 MNHNY and CDR2 SVGAGI (reference sequence). The CDR3 sequence is CASRPRGAEEKLFF. CDR3 bases: TGTGCCAGCAGACCCAGGGGAGCGGAGGAAAAACTGTTTTTT.

The chain links TRBV5-1 to TRBJ1-6; perhaps TRBD1 as D (6 bases). Germline V gene data show CDR1 as SGHRS and CDR2 as YFSETQ. Trimming took off 2 bases at V and 10 bases at J, with 13 bases between the two ends. The CDR3 contains 14 residues. CDR3: CASSLSQGWSPLHF. CDR3 bases: TGCGCCAGCAGCTTATCACAGGGCTGGTCACCCCTCCACTTT.

The chain employs TRBV7-2 and TRBJ2-1; TRBD2 matches at 9 bases. Germline loops: CDR1 SGHTA, CDR2 FQGNSA. This CDR3 comprises 17 residues. V was pared by 1 base and J by 4 bases, with 8 bases of the junction left unmatched. CDR3 DNA sequence: TGTGCCAGCAGCTTAGAGGCTAGCGGGATTTTTTACAATGAGCAGTTCTTC. Translated, it gives CASSLEASGIFYNEQFF.

This chain uses TRBV28 with TRBJ2-2; TRBD1 agrees at 9 bases. The CDR3 covers 16 residues. The germline gives CDR1 MDHEN, CDR2 SYDVKM. V gave up 3 bases and J gave up 3 bases; unmatched junction bases: 5. CDR3 in DNA: TGTGCCAGCAGTTTGACCGGGACAGGGTACACCGGGGAGCTGTTTTTT. It translates to CASSLTGTGYTGELFF.